This TCR beta chain was recorded in a study of molecular identifiers for immune sequencing clone quantification (dated by TCRdb to the late 2010s). Study-wide context: For a replicate experiment, RNA from approximately 20,000 or 100,000 naive CD8 T cells was divided into five aliquots, of which four were sequenced. The study was a methods study using CD8 T cells to benchmark molecular-identifier clustering-based TCR repertoire sequencing (MIDCIRS) and TCR RNA copy counting. Summary of the overall study and its limitations: Spiked-in Jurkat TCR RNA equivalent to a single cell was reported to be detectable even among approximately 1 million naive CD8 T cells. Modeling gave around 3.3 recovered TCR RNA copies per cell versus 8 to 10 by digital PCR, implying about 30% capture efficiency. In CMV-specific effector cells, clones with more than 20 RNA copies contained over 99% of molecules, whereas in naive cells such clones contained under 1% of molecules. Identical TCR molecules sharing a barcode could cause highly expanded clone sizes to be underestimated. Without barcode sub-clustering, chimeric consensus sequences inflated TCR diversity; chimeras reached as high as 47%. The naive libraries included spiked-in Jurkat TCR RNA (10 copies' worth), and this Jurkat TCR RNA is not part of the donor repertoire.

Library preparation was by PCR. Sequencing instrument: Illumina HiSeq 4000. Preparation of bulk TCR libraries followed a previously described approach, with the TCR primers listed in Table S5. Total RNA was purified with the Qiagen AllPrep DNA/RNA kit. Reads from multiple sequencing runs of the same library were pooled before analysis. Turning to the authors' computational methods: Reads were retained only if the reads had an exact TCR constant sequence, and the retained reads were trimmed to 150 nt and grouped according to their 12-nt molecular barcodes. Reads in each barcode group were sub-clustered using a 15% Levenshtein threshold, and a quality-weighted consensus sequence was built for each RNA molecule. Non-functional sequences were filtered out, along with any lower-count sequence sitting one edit away from another sequence. Barcode sub-clusters with fewer than 20% of the maximum read count were removed, based on fitting two negative binomial distributions. TCRdb reprocessing: public reads trimmed at Q25 with fastp, clones called with MiXCR, in-frame beta chains kept. All rows with the same CDR3 protein become a single entry with the most common DNA and genes. TCRdb, not the original authors, processed these V and J calls. The sample records about 32,000 distinct CDR3 sequences, under 20% of which are singletons. Approximately 1.2% of the sample is taken by the ten largest.

The CDR3 numbers 15 residues from cysteine through phenylalanine. Here the CDR3 DNA is all that survives: 45 bases in frame from base 1. CDR1 and CDR2 (MGHRA, YSYEKL) derive from the germline V gene. Trimming removed 5 bases from V and 13 bases from J, leaving 24 bases between the germline ends. Naive CD8 T cell libraries were made from approximately 20,000 to 1,000,000 sorted cells using 10%, 30% or 50% of purified RNA. On a BD FACSAria II, naive CD8 T cells were FACS-sorted as CD8+CD4-CCR7+CD45RA+ and collected into RLT Plus buffer. To test detection sensitivity, Jurkat RNA equal to fewer than 13 TCR copies was added to samples of about 20,000-1,000,000 naive CD8 T cells. Enrichment of CD8 T cells was done with RosetteSep CD8+ T Cell Enrichment Cocktail plus Ficoll-Paque, and ACK red cell lysis came afterward. As for this clonotype: What antigen it recognizes has not been identified. Base qualities are not at hand, and no much larger clone is one base apart.

The sample was naive CD8+ T cells from blood, with Jurkat cell RNA spiked in. Reading the label with the study, this specimen's cell subset or site is: FACS-sorted CD8+CD4-CCR7+CD45RA+ naive T cells. Recombination connected TRBV4-1 to TRBJ2-1; the D region possibly corresponds to TRBD2 (7 bases align). The receptor was isolated from a human donor in good health. Some libraries in this study had Jurkat cell RNA spiked in. CDR3 region: CASSEGLTLRTEQFF. The DNA sequence reads TGCGCCAGCAGCGAGGGACTAACCCTGAGGACAGAACAGTTCTTC.